The T cell receptor (beta chain) described here comes from a study of lymphopenia after photon versus proton radiotherapy. Here immunoSEQ multiplex PCR was the method, and the copy in TCRdb shows in-frame clones only, minus some. The sample holds roughly 14,000 clones, 70% to 85% seen once. The ends were cut back, 8 bases at V and 0 bases at J, with 5 bases in the middle. This CDR3 contains 13 residues. Germline V gives CDR1 MRHNA, CDR2 SNTAGT. Findings and limits, study-wide: Only patients who died were analyzed for survival; proton advantage is unproven.

As regards this clone: Its antigen is not identified.

The receptor's source is a man aged 50-59 years with gastric cancer. The rearrangement joins TRBV6-4 to TRBJ2-6; D not resolved. The specimen comprised peripheral blood, sampled from a patient treated with photon-based radiotherapy. The chain's CDR3 is CASQSSGANVLTF. The CDR3 DNA reads as TGTGCCAGCCAGAGCTCTGGGGCCAACGTCCTGACTTTC.